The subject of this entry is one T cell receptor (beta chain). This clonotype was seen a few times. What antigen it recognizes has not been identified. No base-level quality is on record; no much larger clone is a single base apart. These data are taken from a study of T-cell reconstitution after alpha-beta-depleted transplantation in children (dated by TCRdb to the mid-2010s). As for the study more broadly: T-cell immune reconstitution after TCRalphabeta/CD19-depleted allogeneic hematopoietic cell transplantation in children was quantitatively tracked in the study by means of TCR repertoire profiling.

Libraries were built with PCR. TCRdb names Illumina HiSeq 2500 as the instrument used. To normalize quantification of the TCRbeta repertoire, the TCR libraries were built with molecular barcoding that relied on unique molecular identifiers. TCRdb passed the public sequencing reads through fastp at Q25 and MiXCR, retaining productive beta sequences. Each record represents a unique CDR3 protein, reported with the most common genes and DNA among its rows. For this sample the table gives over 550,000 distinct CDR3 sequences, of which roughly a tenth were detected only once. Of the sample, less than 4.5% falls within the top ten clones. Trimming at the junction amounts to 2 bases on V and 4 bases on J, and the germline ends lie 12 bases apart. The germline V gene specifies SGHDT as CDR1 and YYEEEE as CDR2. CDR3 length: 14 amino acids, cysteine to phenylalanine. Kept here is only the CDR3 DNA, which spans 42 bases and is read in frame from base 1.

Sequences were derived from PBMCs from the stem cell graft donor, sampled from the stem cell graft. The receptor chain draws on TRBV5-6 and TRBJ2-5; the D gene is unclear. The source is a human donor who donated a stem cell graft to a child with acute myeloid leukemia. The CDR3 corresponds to CASSLWVFGETQYF. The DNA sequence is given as TGTGCCAGCAGCTTATGGGTTTTTGGAGAGACCCAGTACTTC.